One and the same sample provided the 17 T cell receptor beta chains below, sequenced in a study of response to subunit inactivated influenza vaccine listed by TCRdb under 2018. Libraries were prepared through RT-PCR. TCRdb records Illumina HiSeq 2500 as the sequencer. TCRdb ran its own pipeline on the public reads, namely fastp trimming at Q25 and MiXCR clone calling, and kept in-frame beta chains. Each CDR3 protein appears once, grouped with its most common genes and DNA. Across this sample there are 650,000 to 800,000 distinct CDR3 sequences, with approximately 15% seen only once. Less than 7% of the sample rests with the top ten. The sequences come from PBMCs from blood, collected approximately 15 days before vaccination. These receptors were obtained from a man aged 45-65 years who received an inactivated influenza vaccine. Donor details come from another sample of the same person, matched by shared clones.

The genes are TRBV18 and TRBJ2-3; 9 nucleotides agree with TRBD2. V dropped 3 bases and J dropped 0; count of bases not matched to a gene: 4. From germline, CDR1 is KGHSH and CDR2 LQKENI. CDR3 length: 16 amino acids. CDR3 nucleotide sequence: TGTGCCAGCTCACCGATAGCGGGAGCTAGCACAGATACGCAGTATTTT. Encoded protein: CASSPIAGASTDTQYF.

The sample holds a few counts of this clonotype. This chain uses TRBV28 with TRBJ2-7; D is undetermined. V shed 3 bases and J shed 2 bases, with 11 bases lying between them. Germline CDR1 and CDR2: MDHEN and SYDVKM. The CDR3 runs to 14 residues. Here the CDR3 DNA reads TGTGCCAGCAGTTTTGGGCAGTCGACCTACGAGCAGTACTTC. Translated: CASSFGQSTYEQYF.

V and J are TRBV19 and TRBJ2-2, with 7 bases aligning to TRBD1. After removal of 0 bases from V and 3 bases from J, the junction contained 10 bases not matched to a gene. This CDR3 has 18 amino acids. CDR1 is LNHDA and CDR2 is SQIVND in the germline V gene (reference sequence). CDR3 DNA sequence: TGTGCCAGTAGTATAGAAACACAGGGGATATTGGACACCGGGGAGCTGTTTTTT. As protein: CASSIETQGILDTGELFF.

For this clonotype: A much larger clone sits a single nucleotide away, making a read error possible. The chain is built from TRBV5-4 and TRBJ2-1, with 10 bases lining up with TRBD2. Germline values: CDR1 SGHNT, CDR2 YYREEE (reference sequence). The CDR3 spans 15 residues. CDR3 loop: CASSISGRSYNEQCF. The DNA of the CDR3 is TGTGCCAGCAGCATTAGCGGGAGGTCCTACAATGAGCAGTGCTTC. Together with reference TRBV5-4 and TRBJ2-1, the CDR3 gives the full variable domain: ETGVTQSPTHLIKTRGQQVTLRCSSQSGHNTVSWYQQALGQGPQFIFQYYREEENGRGNFPPRFSGLQFPNYSSELNVNALELDDSALYLCASSISGRSYNEQCFGPGTRLTVL.

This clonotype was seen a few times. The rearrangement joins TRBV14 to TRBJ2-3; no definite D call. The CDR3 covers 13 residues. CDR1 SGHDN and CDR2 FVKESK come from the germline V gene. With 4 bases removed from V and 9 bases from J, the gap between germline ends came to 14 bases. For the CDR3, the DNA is TGTGCCAGCAGCCCCGACTTTCCGCGGACGCAGTATTTT. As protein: CASSPDFPRTQYF.

The CDR3 loop reads CASSLARTGRNEQYF. As DNA, the CDR3 is TGTGCCAGCAGTTTAGCGCGTACAGGGAGAAACGAGCAGTACTTC. The V gene is TRBV12-3 or TRBV12-4, the J gene TRBJ2-7, with a tentative D call TRBD1 (6 bases). The CDR3 length is 15 residues. V dropped 0 bases and J dropped 5 bases, with 14 bases sitting between them.

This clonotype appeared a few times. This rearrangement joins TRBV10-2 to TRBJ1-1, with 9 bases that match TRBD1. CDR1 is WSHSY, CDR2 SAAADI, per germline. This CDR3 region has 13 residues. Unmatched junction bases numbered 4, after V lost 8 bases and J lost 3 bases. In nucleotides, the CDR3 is TGCGCCAGCCAGGACAGGGGTCACACTGAAGCTTTCTTT. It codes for CASQDRGHTEAFF.

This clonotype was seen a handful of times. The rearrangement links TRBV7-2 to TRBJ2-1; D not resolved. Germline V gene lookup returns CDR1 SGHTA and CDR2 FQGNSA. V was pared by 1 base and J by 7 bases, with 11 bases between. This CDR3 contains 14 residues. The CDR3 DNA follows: TGTGCCAGCAGCTTAGAGCTCCTGACGAATGAGCAGTTCTTC. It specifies CASSLELLTNEQFF.

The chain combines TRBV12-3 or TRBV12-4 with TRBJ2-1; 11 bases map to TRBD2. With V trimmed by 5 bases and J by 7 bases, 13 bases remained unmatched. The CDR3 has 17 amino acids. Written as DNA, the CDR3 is TGTGCCAGCAGTGCCCGCGTGCTTAGCGGGAGGGGGAATGAGCAGTTCTTC. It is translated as CASSARVLSGRGNEQFF.

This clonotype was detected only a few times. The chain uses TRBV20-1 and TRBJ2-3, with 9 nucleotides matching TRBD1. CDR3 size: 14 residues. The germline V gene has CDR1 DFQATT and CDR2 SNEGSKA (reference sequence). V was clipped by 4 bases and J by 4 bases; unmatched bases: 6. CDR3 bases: TGCAGTGCTACCGGGACAGGGAGCGCAGATACGCAGTATTTT. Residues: CSATGTGSADTQYF.

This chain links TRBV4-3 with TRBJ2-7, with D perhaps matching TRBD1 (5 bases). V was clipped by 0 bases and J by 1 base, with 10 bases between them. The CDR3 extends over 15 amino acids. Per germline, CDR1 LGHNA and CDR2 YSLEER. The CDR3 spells CASSQDARQSYEQYF. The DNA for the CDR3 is TGCGCCAGCAGCCAAGACGCGCGACAGTCCTACGAGCAGTACTTC.

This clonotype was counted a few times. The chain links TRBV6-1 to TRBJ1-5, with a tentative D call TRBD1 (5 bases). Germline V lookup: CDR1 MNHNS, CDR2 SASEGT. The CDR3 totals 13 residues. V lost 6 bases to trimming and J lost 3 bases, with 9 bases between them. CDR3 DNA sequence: TGTGCCAGCAGGGAGGGGACCAATCAGCCCCAGCATTTT. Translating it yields CASREGTNQPQHF.

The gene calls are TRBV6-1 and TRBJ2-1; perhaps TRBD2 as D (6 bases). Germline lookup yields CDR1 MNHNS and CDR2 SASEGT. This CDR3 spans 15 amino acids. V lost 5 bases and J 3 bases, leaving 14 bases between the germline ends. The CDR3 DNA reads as TGTGCCAGCAGTCAAACTAGCCCTTTCTACAATGAGCAGTTCTTC. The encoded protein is CASSQTSPFYNEQFF.

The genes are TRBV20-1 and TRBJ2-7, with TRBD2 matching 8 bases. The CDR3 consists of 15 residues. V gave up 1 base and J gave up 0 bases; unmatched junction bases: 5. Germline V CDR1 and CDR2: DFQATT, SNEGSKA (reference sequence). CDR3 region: CSARVDSGISYEQYF. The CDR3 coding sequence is TGCAGTGCTAGAGTAGATAGCGGGATCTCCTACGAGCAGTACTTC.

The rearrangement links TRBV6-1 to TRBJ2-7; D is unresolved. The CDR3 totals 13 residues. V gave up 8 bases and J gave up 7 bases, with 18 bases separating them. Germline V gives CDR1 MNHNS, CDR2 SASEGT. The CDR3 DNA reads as TGTGCCAGCTTGAGTCCGACGATTCGGGAGCAGTACTTC. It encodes CASLSPTIREQYF.

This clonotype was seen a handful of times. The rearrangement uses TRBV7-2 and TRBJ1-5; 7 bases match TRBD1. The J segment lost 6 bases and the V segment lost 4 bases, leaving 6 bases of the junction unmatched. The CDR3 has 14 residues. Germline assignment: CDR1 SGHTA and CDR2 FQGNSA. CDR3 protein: CASSYRGRGQPQHF. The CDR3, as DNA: TGTGCCAGCAGCTACAGGGGAAGAGGTCAGCCCCAGCATTTT. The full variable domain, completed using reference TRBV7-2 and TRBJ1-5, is GAGVSQSPSNKVTEKGKDVELRCDPISGHTALYWYRQSLGQGLEFLIYFQGNSAPDKSGLPSDRFSAERTGGSVSTLTIQRTQQEDSAVYLCASSYRGRGQPQHFGDGTRLSIL.

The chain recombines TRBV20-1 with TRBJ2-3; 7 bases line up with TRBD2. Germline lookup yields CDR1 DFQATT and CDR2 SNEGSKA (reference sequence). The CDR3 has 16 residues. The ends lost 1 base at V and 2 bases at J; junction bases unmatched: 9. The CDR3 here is CSARAPSGPNTDTQYF. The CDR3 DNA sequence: TGCAGTGCTAGAGCCCCTAGCGGACCGAACACAGATACGCAGTATTTT.